Listed here are 12 T cell receptor beta chains from one sample, sequenced in a study of tumor-infiltrating lymphocytes in primary liver carcinoma. TCR beta cDNA was made from 500 ng total RNA with a constant-region primer. Three nested multiplex PCR rounds, a slightly modified ARM-PCR method, built the TCR beta libraries. Rounds one and two of PCR, each of about 10 cycles, were primed with TRBV1-TRBV30 forward primers and a C-beta reverse primer. A single record per CDR3 protein comes from TCRdb applying MiXCR to the multiplex PCR reads. Found here are 250,000 to 400,000 distinct CDR3 sequences, 50% to 70% of them singletons; the top ten hold about 9.4%. RNA isolated from unsorted whole blood supplied the blood RNA, with germline DNA also extracted. The sequenced sample consisted of peripheral blood. These receptors came from a man aged 35 to 55 with primary liver carcinoma and hepatitis B virus infection.

This chain connects TRBV12-3 or TRBV12-4 to TRBJ2-1; weak D call: TRBD2 (6 bases). The V end was cut by 9 bases, the J end by 16 bases, with 25 bases between. CDR3 length: 13 residues. The CDR3 DNA follows: TGTGCCAGTACCCTGAGGTTAGGAGGGGTGCAATTCTTC. Translating gives CASTLRLGGVQFF.

The rearrangement links TRBV5-1 to TRBJ2-1; the D gene is possibly TRBD2 (6 bases). The CDR3 spans 15 residues. CDR1 and CDR2 (germline): SGHRS, YFSETQ. Trimming shortened V by 0 bases and J by 13 bases, and 20 bases separated the two germline ends. The CDR3 sequence: CASSLAGLVNNGQFF. Here the CDR3 DNA reads TGCGCCAGCAGCTTGGCGGGACTGGTGAACAATGGACAGTTCTTC. Drawing the rest from reference TRBV5-1 and TRBJ2-1, the complete variable domain is KAGVTQTPRYLIKTRGQQVTLSCSPISGHRSVSWYQQTPGQGLQFLFEYFSETQRNKGNFPGRFSGRQFSNSRSEMNVSTLELGDSALYLCASSLAGLVNNGQFFGPGTRLTVL.

The gene calls are TRBV28 and TRBJ2-6; D is unresolved. The ends were cut back, 5 bases at V and 0 bases at J, with 11 bases in the middle. CDR3 length equals 16 residues. In germline, CDR1 is MDHEN, CDR2 SYDVKM. The CDR3 region has the DNA TGTGCCAGCAGTACAAGTCAGCCCTCTGGGGCCAACGTCCTGACTTTC. It translates to CASSTSQPSGANVLTF.

This clonotype was observed once. An end of the junction does not agree with germline; a read error may underlie this. This sequence joins TRBV6-1 and TRBJ2-2; TRBD2 agrees at 8 bases. The CDR3 runs to 15 residues. Germline values: CDR1 MNHNS, CDR2 SASEGT. The CDR3 spells CARSESGRTTGELFF. The CDR3 DNA sequence: TGTGCCAGGAGTGAAAGCGGGAGAACCACCGGGGAGCTGTTTTTT.

The V and J genes are TRBV4-1 and TRBJ2-2; D call uncertain. Between the trimmed V and J ends, which lost 3 bases and 5 bases, there was a span of 13 bases. The V gene's germline CDR1 is MGHRA and CDR2 YSYEKL. CDR3 length: 15 amino acids. In DNA, the CDR3 is TGCGCCAGCAGCCATGTCGCCTCCGGGACCGGGGAGCTGTTTTTT. This encodes CASSHVASGTGELFF.

For this clonotype: This sequence may be a read error, since a much larger clone differs from it by one base. The chain carries TRBV5-1 and TRBJ1-1; D is possibly TRBD1 (5 bases). This CDR3 contains 15 residues. The germline V and J ends were trimmed by 4 bases and 2 bases, with 15 bases remaining between them. Germline CDR1 reads SGHRS; CDR2 reads YFSETQ. The CDR3 reads CASSAMAGSNTEAFF. Written as DNA, the CDR3 is TGCGCCAGCAGCGCCATGGCAGGGAGCAACACTGAAGCTTTCTTT.

Concerning this clonotype: A junction end diverges from the germline sequence, so it may reflect a read error. This chain uses TRBV6-6 with TRBJ2-7; 9 bases agree with TRBD1. CDR1 is MNHNY, CDR2 SVGAGI, per germline (reference sequence). The CDR3 consists of 14 residues. CDR3 protein: CACSYTGQGYEQYF. Written as DNA, the CDR3 is TGTGCCTGCAGTTACACGGGACAGGGCTACGAGCAGTACTTC.

This clonotype was detected many times. The chain recombines TRBV6-1 with TRBJ1-1, with unresolved D. Trimming removed 2 bases at V and 7 bases at J, with 11 bases between. Germline V lookup: CDR1 MNHNS, CDR2 SASEGT. The CDR3 extends over 13 amino acids. CDR3 sequence (DNA): TGTGCCAGCAGTGAAAGGTCCGGATTTGAAGCTTTCTTT. Translated: CASSERSGFEAFF.

As concerns this clonotype: At one of its ends the junction is not consistent with the germline gene, which may arise from a read error. This chain uses TRBV11-2 with TRBJ1-1, with D hard to call. The CDR3 consists of 14 residues. The V gene's germline CDR1 is SGHAT and CDR2 FQNNGV. The CDR3 reads CDSSLAGGNTEAFF. In nucleotides, the CDR3 is TGTGACAGCAGCTTAGCAGGCGGGAACACTGAAGCTTTCTTT.

Note on this clonotype: A much larger clonotype is one base distant, so this may be a read error. The chain employs TRBV6-5 and TRBJ2-5; TRBD2 aligns across 7 bases. The CDR3 covers 15 residues. From germline, CDR1 is MNHEY and CDR2 SVGAGI. V lost 1 base, J lost 4 bases, and 6 bases stayed unmatched. The CDR3 here is CASSYWEGVSETQYF. CDR3 DNA sequence: TGTGCCAGCAGTTACTGGGAGGGAGTGTCAGAGACCCAGTACTTC.

Regarding this clonotype: A read error may explain this, as a much larger clone is one base away. This chain links TRBV6-5 with TRBJ1-5; D is unclear. CDR1 is MNHEY and CDR2 is SVGAGI in the germline V gene. This CDR3 has 14 amino acids. V was cut by 1 base and J by 4 bases, with 8 bases left in between. DNA for the CDR3: TGTGCCAGCAGTTACTTAGTGGGGAATCAGCCCCAGCATTTT. Translated: CASSYLVGNQPQHF.

As for this clonotype: The junction differs from germline at one of its ends, possibly a read error. V is TRBV2 and J is TRBJ2-5; the match to TRBD2 covers 8 bases. Germline CDR1 is SNHLY and CDR2 is FYNNEI. The CDR3 has 16 residues. The chain's CDR3 is CASSVAAGDGSEIQYF. The DNA for the CDR3 is TGTGCCAGCAGTGTTGCAGCGGGAGATGGCTCGGAGATCCAGTACTTC. The variable domain in full, completed from reference TRBV2 and TRBJ2-5, reads EPEVTQTPSHQVTQMGQEVILRCVPISNHLYFYWYRQILGQKVEFLVSFYNNEISEKSEIFDDQFSVERPDGSNFTLKIRSTKLEDSAMYFCASSVAAGDGSEIQYFGPGTRLLVL.